The clone carrying this T cell receptor beta chain has just one count. As yet, its antigen is unknown. The CDR3 runs 15 residues. Germline V gives CDR1 LNHNV, CDR2 YYDKDF (reference sequence). The junction had 7 bases not matched to a gene; V was cut back by 6 bases and J by 1 base. This sample stems from a study of shared clonotypes between healthy human individuals. Study-level results: Among several donors, roughly 5% of naive CD4 clonotypes were found in common.

The protocol was immunoSEQ multiplex PCR, while the TCRdb copy is restricted to in-frame clones and leaves out a portion. The sample has roughly 1,600,000 clones; approximately 98.5% are singletons. The rearrangement joins TRBV15 to TRBJ1-1; 8 bases map to TRBD1. This TCR derives from a man aged 30 to 39 in good health. The sequenced material came from naive CD4+ T cells sorted from blood. Regarding subset: CD45RA+ positively selected. CDR3 coding DNA: TGTGCCACCAGGGAGACAGGGGATAGGAACACTGAAGCTTTCTTT. It encodes CATRETGDRNTEAFF.